Reported below is one T cell receptor (beta chain). The target of this receptor is not known. No much larger clone exists at a distance of one base, and base qualities are not known. The method behind the library was the immunoSEQ multiplex PCR assay. Held by TCRdb, this immuneACCESS table contains in-frame sequences only and omits some clones. Under half of the omission traces to an unresolved V gene where checked; the cause of the rest is unknown. Across this sample there are about 40,000 clones, with 93% seen only once. 0.41% of the sample belongs to the ten largest clones. The entry originates in a study of T cell changes during pregnancy in multiple sclerosis (dated by TCRdb to the late 2010s). Concerning the study at large: The study examined how the T cell repertoire changed over the course of pregnancy in women with multiple sclerosis.

CDR1 and CDR2 are drawn from the germline V gene (reference sequence): LNHDA, SQIVND. V sheds 1 base and J sheds 8 bases, leaving 8 bases between their ends. The CDR3 spans 12 residues, from the cysteine through the phenylalanine. Only the CDR3 DNA stays, 36 bases, in frame from base 1. The V and J segments used are TRBV19 and TRBJ1-1; no D gene call is confident. The source was CD4+ T cells from peripheral blood mononuclear cells, collected in the first trimester of pregnancy. The clonotype was recovered from a female donor with multiple sclerosis, enrolled in a pregnancy study. The CDR3 protein sequence reads: CASSIVSREAFF. The DNA sequence is given as TGTGCCAGTAGTATAGTGTCGAGAGAAGCTTTCTTT.